These T cell receptor beta chains were read from a single sample in a study of blood T cell repertoires in COVID-19. This table comes from immunoSEQ multiplex PCR, and its TCRdb copy is limited to in-frame clones, with some not included. Among more than 200,000 clones listed, about 85% were seen once. Input material: peripheral blood. The receptors here all came from a man in his fifties or sixties with acute or convalescent COVID-19. CDR3s include the opening cysteine and the closing phenylalanine or tryptophan. Fields, in order: D gene, J gene, V gene, CDR3 protein. A D gene is named only where the DNA matches it firmly.

d_call: -; j_call: TRBJ2-1; v_call: TRBV6-5; cdr3_aa: CATNSNYDEQFF
d_call: TRBD1; j_call: TRBJ1-2; v_call: TRBV12-3/TRBV12-4; cdr3_aa: CASTIRDSGGYTF
d_call: -; j_call: TRBJ1-1; v_call: TRBV18; cdr3_aa: CASSPGHSRNTEAFF
d_call: TRBD1; j_call: TRBJ2-1; v_call: TRBV28; cdr3_aa: CASSFPPGGYNEQFF
d_call: -; j_call: TRBJ1-2; v_call: TRBV2; cdr3_aa: CASSPLGNRDYGYTF
d_call: -; j_call: TRBJ2-2; v_call: TRBV5-4; cdr3_aa: CASSPLGPGNTGELFF
d_call: TRBD1; j_call: TRBJ2-5; v_call: TRBV4-1; cdr3_aa: CASSLTKDRGRETQYF
d_call: TRBD1; j_call: TRBJ1-2; v_call: TRBV7-3; cdr3_aa: CASSLGQGAGYTF
d_call: -; j_call: TRBJ2-1; v_call: TRBV18; cdr3_aa: CASSPVGGYNEQFF
d_call: -; j_call: TRBJ2-1; v_call: TRBV5-1; cdr3_aa: CASSTQANSYNEQFF
d_call: TRBD2; j_call: TRBJ2-1; v_call: TRBV19; cdr3_aa: CASSKIAGADEQFF
d_call: -; j_call: TRBJ2-7; v_call: TRBV11-3; cdr3_aa: CASSLDWAGEQYF
d_call: -; j_call: TRBJ2-5; v_call: TRBV5-4; cdr3_aa: CASSLAGRGQETQYF
d_call: -; j_call: TRBJ2-1; v_call: TRBV6-6; cdr3_aa: CASSYSGIGFDEQFF
d_call: TRBD2; j_call: TRBJ2-7; v_call: TRBV7-2; cdr3_aa: CASSLSASGGFYEQYF
d_call: -; j_call: TRBJ1-2; v_call: TRBV4-2; cdr3_aa: CASSQDLGKGVGGYTF
d_call: TRBD2; j_call: TRBJ2-1; v_call: TRBV14; cdr3_aa: CASSQGLAGVFEQFF
d_call: TRBD1; j_call: TRBJ2-5; v_call: TRBV7-3; cdr3_aa: CASSSSGGPETQYF
d_call: -; j_call: TRBJ1-4; v_call: TRBV18; cdr3_aa: CASSPGDSTNEKLFF
d_call: -; j_call: TRBJ1-1; v_call: TRBV4-2; cdr3_aa: CASSQEQNSGAFF
d_call: TRBD2; j_call: TRBJ2-7; v_call: TRBV9; cdr3_aa: CASSVVSGLGVNEQYF
d_call: TRBD2; j_call: TRBJ2-5; v_call: TRBV3-1/TRBV3-2; cdr3_aa: CASRNGGAETQYF
d_call: -; j_call: TRBJ1-5; v_call: TRBV27; cdr3_aa: CASKGGRGIQPQHF
d_call: -; j_call: TRBJ2-7; v_call: TRBV25-1; cdr3_aa: CATDDSYEQYF
d_call: TRBD1; j_call: TRBJ2-3; v_call: TRBV7-6; cdr3_aa: CASSLPRGTADTDTQYF
d_call: -; j_call: TRBJ2-7; v_call: TRBV10-3; cdr3_aa: CAISAGLSYEQYF
d_call: TRBD1; j_call: TRBJ2-1; v_call: TRBV15; cdr3_aa: CATSRTTGTGDYNEQFF
d_call: TRBD1; j_call: TRBJ1-4; v_call: TRBV10-3; cdr3_aa: CAISPGQGMFF
d_call: -; j_call: TRBJ2-1; v_call: TRBV27; cdr3_aa: CASSLSPKRAVNNEQFF
d_call: -; j_call: TRBJ2-5; v_call: TRBV14; cdr3_aa: CASSHWGDPLQETQYF
d_call: -; j_call: TRBJ2-5; v_call: TRBV20-1; cdr3_aa: CSARDQETQYF
d_call: -; j_call: TRBJ2-5; v_call: TRBV5-1; cdr3_aa: CASSPAGFQETQYF
d_call: -; j_call: TRBJ2-5; v_call: TRBV12-2; cdr3_aa: CASRLAPTGAGRETQYF
d_call: -; j_call: TRBJ1-4; v_call: TRBV18; cdr3_aa: CASSPRQENEKLFF
d_call: -; j_call: TRBJ2-3; v_call: TRBV21-1; cdr3_aa: CASSNRQGAISATDTQYF
d_call: -; j_call: TRBJ2-7; v_call: TRBV11-2; cdr3_aa: CASSLGGTNSYEQYF
d_call: TRBD2; j_call: TRBJ2-7; v_call: TRBV19; cdr3_aa: CASSMSGSSYEQYF
d_call: TRBD1; j_call: TRBJ2-6; v_call: TRBV18; cdr3_aa: CASSPPTGTGANVLTF
d_call: -; j_call: TRBJ2-1; v_call: TRBV15; cdr3_aa: CATSAGISSYNEQFF
d_call: -; j_call: TRBJ1-1; v_call: TRBV5-6; cdr3_aa: CASSKGFNTEAFF
d_call: -; j_call: TRBJ2-7; v_call: TRBV7-2; cdr3_aa: CASRRTASYEQYF